This paragraph covers one T cell receptor beta chain sequence. This clone was observed a handful of times. Which antigen it targets is not known. No much larger clonotype is one base removed from it; base qualities were not supplied. This sample was taken from a study of beta chain features in type 1 diabetes (dated by TCRdb to 2016 to 2018). Study-level background: No differences in mean age, gender distribution, total cell number or subset yield were found between patients and healthy donors. Naive and central memory subsets were obtained from all 28 donors, but regulatory and stem cell-like memory subsets were isolated from only 8 patients and roughly 8 healthy donors. The study compared TCRB repertoires of sorted circulating CD4+ T cell subsets between recently diagnosed type 1 diabetes patients and matched healthy donors. Across all samples, 107,917,701 sorted cells were examined, and cell number per subset correlated strongly with RNA yield.

The entire isolated RNA was reverse transcribed using the High Capacity cDNA Reverse Transcription Kit, and thus expressed TCRB transcripts were sequenced. Deep immunoSEQ sequencing was applied to naive, central memory and regulatory T cell samples, giving an average of around 3.8 million total reads per sample. After sorted cells were lysed in RLT buffer, RNA was extracted with DNase-treated RNeasy Micro or Mini kits, with the choice depending on cell number. Each cell subset was processed on its own to prevent cross-contamination, while patient and healthy donor samples were processed together. Using the immunoSEQ multiplex PCR, TCRB sequences were amplified from cDNA into 87-bp fragments spanning the CDR3 region. Sequencing of the amplicons was performed on the Illumina HiSeq platform. Turning to the authors' computational methods: Synthetic template baselines were used to correct PCR bias computationally, reads within Hamming distance 2 were collapsed together, and singletons that could not be merged were discarded. Reads were aligned to IMGT to assign V, D and J genes, CDR3 length, and insertions or deletions at six rearrangement sites. Within each subset, clonotype counts were normalized to sorted cell number, after which true diversity and Gini coefficients were computed with the tcR R package. The overlap coefficient, calculated on TCRB nucleotide sequences, was used to quantify repertoire sharing. Out-of-frame TCRB sequences from naive cells were analyzed as a proxy for the pre-selection repertoire. The table comes from immuneACCESS by way of TCRdb, which keeps in-frame sequences with V and J called. Part of the clones is missing from these tables; in studies checked, under half for an unresolved V gene and the rest for unknown reasons. V, J and clone size were drawn from that table, and D and trimming were deduced from the DNA. The sample data list 900,000 or so clones, and about a sixth of these were observed just once. Of the sample, about 0.02% falls within the top ten clones.

Points the paper makes about the study in general: Only small numbers of individuals were included in the HLA sub-analyses, which left unresolved whether HLA type had any influence on TCRB rearrangement. Because cDNA was sequenced instead of genomic DNA, activated cells with high expression could be over-represented, although the groups did not differ in activation or CD3 levels. PCR might favor shorter templates, but patient and control samples were amplified and corrected together, so any skew would affect both groups equally. Naive, central memory and regulatory TCRB repertoires appeared to be more alike among patients than among healthy donors. In all four CD4+ subsets, TCRB CDR3 length was moderately but significantly shorter in type 1 diabetes patients. Patients with type 1 diabetes made fewer insertions and deleted more nucleotides at VDJ recombination sites, implying thymic rearrangement abnormalities.

The CDR3 goes from the cysteine to the phenylalanine over 18 residues. The read is trimmed to its CDR3 DNA, 54 bases read in frame from base 1. V loses 2 bases of germline sequence and J loses 2 bases, and the interval between the two ends is 16 bases. As encoded in the germline V gene, CDR1 is SGHAT while CDR2 is FQNNGV. Each donor gave one peripheral blood draw, averaging about 100 mL, which was collected into heparinised tubes. Naive, central memory, regulatory and stem cell-like memory CD4+ T cells were sorted on a BD FACSAria II using a panel including CD45RO, CCR7, CD25, CD127, CD95 and CD27. All sorted populations exceeded 98% purity. PBMCs were isolated right away by Lymphoprep density gradient centrifugation and were stained directly, without culture. So that batch effects would be minimized, each experiment stained and sorted samples in pairs, pairing one healthy donor with one patient.

Sequencing was done on a sample of naive CD4+ T cells from blood. The label giving this sample's cell subset or site can be read as: true naive CD4+ T cells. The receptor was derived from a young woman in good health. Recombination joined TRBV11-2 with TRBJ2-6; TRBD1 is a weak D gene call, 6 bases matching. This receptor carries the CDR3 CASSLLESQGTGANVLTF. Read as DNA, the sequence is TGTGCCAGCAGCTTATTGGAGTCACAGGGAACTGGGGCCAACGTCCTGACTTTC. When the CDR3 is completed using the reference TRBV11-2 and TRBJ2-6 genes on either side, the full variable domain is EAGVAQSPRYKIIEKRQSVAFWCNPISGHATLYWYQQILGQGPKLLIQFQNNGVVDDSQLPKDRFSAERLKGVDSTLKIQPAKLEDSAVYLCASSLLESQGTGANVLTFGAGSRLTVL.